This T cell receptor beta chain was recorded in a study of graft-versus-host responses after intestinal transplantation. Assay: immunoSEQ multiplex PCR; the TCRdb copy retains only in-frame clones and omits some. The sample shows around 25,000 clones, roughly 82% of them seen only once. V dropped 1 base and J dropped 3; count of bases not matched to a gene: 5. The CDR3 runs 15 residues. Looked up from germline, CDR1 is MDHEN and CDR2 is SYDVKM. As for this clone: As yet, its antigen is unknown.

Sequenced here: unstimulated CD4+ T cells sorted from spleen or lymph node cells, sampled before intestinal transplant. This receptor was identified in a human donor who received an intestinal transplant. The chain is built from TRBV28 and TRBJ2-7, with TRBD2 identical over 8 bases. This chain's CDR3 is CASSLLEREFYEQYF. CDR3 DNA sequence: TGTGCCAGCAGTTTATTGGAGCGGGAGTTCTACGAGCAGTACTTC.